Each of the 26 T cell receptor beta chains below was sequenced from the same sample in a study of blood T cell repertoires in COVID-19 (dated by TCRdb to between 2020 and 2021). The library came from the immunoSEQ multiplex PCR assay. The table comes from immuneACCESS by way of TCRdb, which keeps in-frame sequences with V and J called. Part of the clones is missing from these tables; in studies checked, under half for an unresolved V gene and the rest for unknown reasons. Within this sample are roughly 60,000 clones, with approximately 80% of them counted one time only. About 6% of the sample comes from the top ten. Sequencing was done on a sample of peripheral blood. The source of these receptors is a human donor in a cohort sampled during active or convalescent COVID-19.

The rearrangement joins TRBV11-2 to TRBJ2-7, with 7 bases that match TRBD2. J lost 2 bases, V lost 1 base, and 11 bases had no gene match. The length of the CDR3 is 17 residues. Per the germline V gene, CDR1 is SGHAT and CDR2 is FQNNGV. CDR3 loop: CASSLVDLGGYTYEQYF. The CDR3 nucleotides read TGTGCCAGCAGCTTAGTTGATTTGGGGGGGTACACCTACGAGCAGTACTTC.

This sequence joins TRBV6-2 or TRBV6-3 and TRBJ1-1; D is ambiguous. V was shortened by 4 bases and J by 10 bases, with 19 bases between the two germline ends. CDR3 length: 14 amino acids. Looked up from germline, CDR1 is MNHEY and CDR2 is SVGEGT. In nucleotides, the CDR3 is TGTGCCAGCAGTTGGGAGGGAACTGTAGTCGGAGCTTTCTTT. Its protein is CASSWEGTVVGAFF.

The gene calls are TRBV10-3 and TRBJ1-4, with D unclear. CDR3 length: 12 residues. The V gene's germline CDR1 is ENHRY and CDR2 SYGVKD. Trimming took off 5 bases at V and 7 bases at J, with 8 bases between the two ends. CDR3 coding DNA: TGTGCCATCAGTCCCGAAGCTGAAAAACTGTTTTTT. Its translation is CAISPEAEKLFF.

V gene TRBV4-1 combines with J gene TRBJ2-7; D is perhaps TRBD2 (5 bases). V lost 0 bases and J 3 bases, leaving 9 bases between the germline ends. There are 14 residues in the CDR3. CDR1 MGHRA and CDR2 YSYEKL come from the germline V gene. The CDR3 bases are TGCGCCAGCAGCCAAGAACTAGGAGGCTACGAGCAGTACTTC. Protein sequence: CASSQELGGYEQYF.

V and J are TRBV9 and TRBJ2-3; unclear D gene. The V end was cut by 0 bases, the J end by 1 base, with 15 bases between. The germline V gene encodes CDR1 SGDLS and CDR2 YYNGEE. The CDR3 length is 17 residues. The DNA of the CDR3 is TGTGCCAGCAGCGTAGCGGGTGTACTTTCGGGCACAGATACGCAGTATTTT. Protein sequence: CASSVAGVLSGTDTQYF.

The rearrangement joins TRBV6-6 to TRBJ1-1; D gene uncertain. The V gene lost 5 bases and the J gene lost 3 bases, with 10 bases spanning the gap. The CDR3 is made up of 13 amino acids. Germline V CDR1 and CDR2: MNHNY, SVGAGI (reference sequence). This chain's CDR3 is CASSTLSDTEAFF. CDR3 sequence (DNA): TGTGCCAGCAGTACACTCAGCGACACTGAAGCTTTCTTT.

This chain links TRBV10-1 with TRBJ1-5; tentative D call: TRBD1 (5 bases). In germline, CDR1 is WNHNN, CDR2 SYGVQD (reference sequence). V lost 4 bases and J 0 bases, leaving 16 bases between the germline ends. This CDR3 contains 17 residues. CDR3 loop: CASSGRRGRGSNQPQHF. The CDR3 coding sequence is TGCGCCAGCAGTGGTCGACGTGGTAGGGGTAGCAATCAGCCCCAGCATTTT.

This rearrangement joins TRBV6-5 to TRBJ1-2; perhaps TRBD1 as D (5 bases). This CDR3 has 15 residues. Germline CDR1 is MNHEY and CDR2 is SVGAGI. Deletions cut 2 bases from V and 7 bases from J, with 17 bases between. CDR3 protein: CASSYRDSTDSGYTF. DNA of the CDR3: TGTGCCAGCAGTTACAGGGACTCCACCGACAGTGGCTACACCTTC.

This rearrangement joins TRBV4-1 to TRBJ2-1; D is possibly TRBD2 (6 bases). V was pared by 0 bases and J by 4 bases, with 16 bases between. In germline, CDR1 is MGHRA, CDR2 YSYEKL. The CDR3 runs 17 residues. CDR3 coding DNA: TGCGCCAGCAGCCAAGAAGTGGCGGGGCTAGTATACAATGAGCAGTTCTTC. As protein: CASSQEVAGLVYNEQFF.

CDR3 sequence reads: CASSYSTPGGGDTGELFF. Written as DNA, the CDR3 is TGTGCCAGCAGTTACTCCACCCCTGGGGGGGGTGACACCGGGGAGCTGTTTTTT. The J gene is TRBJ2-2, the V gene TRBV6-2 or TRBV6-3; 7 bases map to TRBD2. Per germline, CDR1 MNHEY and CDR2 SVGEGT. The CDR3 covers 18 residues. Trimming removed 0 bases from V and 3 bases from J; junction bases left unmatched: 10.

The rearrangement joins TRBV6-6 to TRBJ2-3; D may be TRBD2 (7 bases). This CDR3 has 15 amino acids. Germline V lookup: CDR1 MNHNY, CDR2 SVGAGI (reference sequence). V lost 8 bases, J lost 1 base, and 16 bases lay in between. CDR3 sequence (DNA): TGTGCCAGCGGTCTTGAGGGGGGGGGCACAGATACGCAGTATTTT. Its protein product is CASGLEGGGTDTQYF.

The chain links TRBV7-9 to TRBJ1-3; TRBD1 aligns across 7 bases. The length of the CDR3 is 14 residues. The J segment lost 4 bases and the V segment lost 5 bases, leaving 5 bases of the junction unmatched. Germline CDR1 reads SEHNR; CDR2 reads FQNEAQ (reference sequence). CDR3 nucleotides: TGTGCCAGCAGCCAACAGGGGCCCGGAAACACCATATATTTT. Its protein is CASSQQGPGNTIYF. Full variable domain (rest looked up from reference TRBV7-9 and TRBJ1-3): DTGVSQNPRHKITKRGQNVTFRCDPISEHNRLYWYRQTLGQGPEFLTYFQNEAQLEKSRLLSDRFSAERPKGSFSTLEIQRTEQGDSAMYLCASSQQGPGNTIYFGEGSWLTVV.

The genes are TRBV23-1 and TRBJ2-7; tentatively, D is TRBD1 (5 bases). TRBV23-1 carries the ORF label, with uncertain function. V was clipped by 8 bases and J by 7 bases, with 18 bases between them. The CDR3 covers 13 residues. CDR3 nucleotide sequence: TGCGCCAGCCAGCAGGGCAAACCCAGGGAGCAGTACTTC. Its translation: CASQQGKPREQYF.

The CDR3 nucleotides read TGTGCCAGCTCACCACCGATCGGGGACAGGGAAATGGAGGACGAGCAGTACTTC. It is translated as CASSPPIGDREMEDEQYF. The rearrangement links TRBV18 to TRBJ2-7, with 9 bases matching TRBD1. Losses at the gene ends were 0 bases for V and 5 bases for J; bases not matched to a gene: 14. CDR1 is KGHSH, CDR2 LQKENI, per germline. The CDR3 has 18 residues.

This chain connects TRBV2 to TRBJ2-5, with 14 bases matching TRBD2. The CDR3 runs to 14 residues. Losses at the gene ends were 8 bases for V and 4 bases for J; bases not matched to a gene: 3. Germline V gene lookup returns CDR1 SNHLY and CDR2 FYNNEI. The DNA of the CDR3 is TGTGCCAGCGGCGGGACTAGCGGGGGAGAGACCCAGTACTTC. Protein sequence: CASGGTSGGETQYF.

V usage is TRBV11-2 and J usage is TRBJ1-1; no firm D call. This CDR3 is 13 amino acids long. The germline CDR1 and CDR2 sequences are SGHAT and FQNNGV. V shed 0 bases and J shed 8 bases, with 10 bases lying between them. As DNA, the CDR3 is TGTGCCAGCAGCTTAGATCGCAGGAGGGAAGCTTTCTTT. This sequence encodes CASSLDRRREAFF.

The V and J genes are TRBV7-9 and TRBJ2-7; TRBD1 agrees at 7 bases. V was clipped by 0 bases and J by 12 bases; unmatched bases: 5. CDR3 size: 12 residues. Germline V lookup: CDR1 SEHNR, CDR2 FQNEAQ (reference sequence). CDR3 in amino acids: CASSLAGTALYF. In DNA, the CDR3 is TGTGCCAGCAGCTTAGCTGGGACAGCCCTGTACTTC.

The V call is TRBV6-2 or TRBV6-3, the J call TRBJ2-7; 9 bases are shared with TRBD2. Looked up from germline, CDR1 is MNHEY and CDR2 is SVGEGT. J was trimmed by 3 bases and V by 4 bases; bases with no gene match: 1. This CDR3 has 13 residues. CDR3 loop: CASSSSGDYEQYF. DNA of the CDR3: TGTGCCAGCAGTTCTAGCGGGGACTACGAGCAGTACTTC.

This chain uses TRBV3-1 (or the pseudogene TRBV3-2) with TRBJ2-1, with D possibly matching TRBD1 (8 bases). The V gene's germline CDR1 is LGHDT and CDR2 YNNKEL (reference sequence). The CDR3 consists of 16 residues. The V and J ends lost 2 bases and 7 bases respectively, with 18 bases between them. CDR3: CASSQWTGQGGNEQFF. Here the CDR3 DNA reads TGTGCCAGCAGCCAATGGACCGGACAGGGAGGGAATGAGCAGTTCTTC.

The chain links TRBV19 to TRBJ1-1; D remains unclear. V was clipped by 7 bases and J by 4 bases, with 16 bases between them. This CDR3 contains 14 residues. Germline V CDR1 and CDR2: LNHDA, SQIVND (reference sequence). CDR3: CASMDLSEGTEAFF. As DNA, the CDR3 is TGTGCCAGTATGGACCTCTCCGAGGGCACTGAAGCTTTCTTT.

This clone came up a few times. The chain uses TRBV3-1 (or the pseudogene TRBV3-2) and TRBJ1-3; D is undetermined. V shed 8 bases and J shed 0 bases, with 23 bases lying between them. Germline V gene sequence: CDR1 LGHDT, CDR2 YNNKEL (reference sequence). The CDR3 sequence is 18 residues long. The CDR3 DNA reads as TGTGCCAGCGGGGAGACATGGAGGGTGGCCTCCTCTGGAAACACCATATATTTT. Its protein product is CASGETWRVASSGNTIYF.

In DNA form, the CDR3 reads TGTGCCAGCAGTTCCTGGACTAGCGGGATCACAGATACGCAGTATTTT. It translates to CASSSWTSGITDTQYF. J is TRBJ2-3 and V is TRBV6-2 or TRBV6-3; 12 positions match TRBD2. The CDR3 runs 16 residues. V shed 4 bases and J 2 bases; nucleotides not matched to a gene: 4. CDR1 MNHEY and CDR2 SVGEGT come from the germline V gene.

The chain couples TRBV23-1 to TRBJ2-5; D not certain. TRBV23-1 is an ORF, and what it does is uncertain. The CDR3 has 15 residues. The germline V and J ends were trimmed by 0 bases and 1 base, with 9 bases remaining between them. The CDR3 coding sequence is TGCGCCAGCAGTCAATCTGTCCCAGTCCAAGAGACCCAGTACTTC. The encoded protein is CASSQSVPVQETQYF.

The chain has TRBV9 and TRBJ1-2; 10 bases align to TRBD1. This CDR3 is built from 15 residues. Losses at the gene ends were 0 bases for V and 2 bases for J; bases not matched to a gene: 1. Germline CDR1 is SGDLS and CDR2 is YYNGEE. This CDR3 is CASSVEDRGNYGYTF. The CDR3 DNA reads as TGTGCCAGCAGCGTAGAGGACAGGGGGAACTATGGCTACACCTTC.

The genes are TRBV6-1 and TRBJ2-4, with 9 bases matching TRBD2. Trimming cost V 1 base and J 8 bases; bases outside gene matches: 6. Germline-derived CDR1 and CDR2 are MNHNS and SASEGT. The CDR3 extends over 15 amino acids. CDR3 region: CASSEGLAAGDIQYF. For the CDR3, the DNA is TGTGCCAGCAGTGAAGGACTAGCGGCGGGGGACATTCAGTACTTC.

The chain couples TRBV11-2 to TRBJ1-2; unclear D gene. Germline assignment: CDR1 SGHAT and CDR2 FQNNGV. Trimming shortened V by 1 base and J by 13 bases, and 16 bases separated the two germline ends. The CDR3 length is 13 residues. The CDR3 DNA is TGTGCCAGCAGCTTAGGTCCGGAAGGCAGAGGCACCTTC. As protein: CASSLGPEGRGTF.